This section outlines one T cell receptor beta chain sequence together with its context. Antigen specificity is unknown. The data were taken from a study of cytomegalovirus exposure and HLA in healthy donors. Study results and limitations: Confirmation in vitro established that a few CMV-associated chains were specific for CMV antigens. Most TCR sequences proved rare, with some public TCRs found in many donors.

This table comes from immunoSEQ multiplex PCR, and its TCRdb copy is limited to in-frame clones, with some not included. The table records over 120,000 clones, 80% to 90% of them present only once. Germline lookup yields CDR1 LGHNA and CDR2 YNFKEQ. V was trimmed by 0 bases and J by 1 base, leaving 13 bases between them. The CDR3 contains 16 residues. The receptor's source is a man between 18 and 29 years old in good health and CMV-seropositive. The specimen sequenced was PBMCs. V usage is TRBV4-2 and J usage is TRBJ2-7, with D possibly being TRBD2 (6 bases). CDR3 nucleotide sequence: TGTGCCAGCAGCCAAGATAGGGACTTAGGGTCCTACGAGCAGTACTTC. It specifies CASSQDRDLGSYEQYF.